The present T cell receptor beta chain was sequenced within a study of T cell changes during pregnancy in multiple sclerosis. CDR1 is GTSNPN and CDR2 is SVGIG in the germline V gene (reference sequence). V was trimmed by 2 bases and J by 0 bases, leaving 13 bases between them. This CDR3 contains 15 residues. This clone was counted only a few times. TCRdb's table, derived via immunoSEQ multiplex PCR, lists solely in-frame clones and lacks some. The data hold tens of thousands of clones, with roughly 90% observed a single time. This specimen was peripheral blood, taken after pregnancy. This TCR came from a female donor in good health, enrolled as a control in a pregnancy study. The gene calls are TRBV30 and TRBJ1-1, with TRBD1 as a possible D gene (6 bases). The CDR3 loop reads CAWSSPGTMNTEAFF. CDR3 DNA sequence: TGTGCCTGGAGTTCTCCCGGGACAATGAACACTGAAGCTTTCTTT. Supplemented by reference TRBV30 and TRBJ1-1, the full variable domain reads SQTIHQWPATLVQPVGSPLSLECTVEGTSNPNLYWYRQAAGRGLQLLFYSVGIGQISSEVPQNLSASRPQDRQFILSSKKLLLSDSGFYLCAWSSPGTMNTEAFFGQGTRLTVV.